What follows describes a single T cell receptor (beta chain). The target of this receptor is not known. Per-base quality was not reported, and no clone a single base away is much larger than it. This specimen's time point label, per the study, means: baseline before first vaccination. Vaccinee samples came from UK trials COV001 and COV002, including a single-blind randomized controlled phase 2/3 trial of AZD1222 (ChAdOx1 nCoV-19) in healthy adults. For TCRbeta chain sequencing, PBMC samples were collected from trial participants at day 0 and at day 28 after the second dose. The entry originates in a study of T cell responses to AZD1222 COVID-19 vaccine (dated by TCRdb to the early 2020s). Regarding the research as a whole: AZD1222 recipients with second doses at about 4 weeks or about 12 weeks were pooled, because spike-specific TCR depth and breadth did not differ between schedules. Trial participants were enrolled by age into 18-55, 56-69 and 70-plus year subgroups, with around 150, 28 and 57 TCR-sequenced participants respectively. TCR sequencing covered some 240 trial participants: 207 given two doses of AZD1222 and around 26 given two doses of MenACWY control vaccine. Results the study describes overall, beyond this receptor: Participants were mostly white British and included more females than males, and it was suggested by the authors that clonal diversity may have been underestimated. No day 14 peak-response samples were available, so repertoires were characterized only after the peak T cell response. Vaccine-associated CD4 TCRs spanned the whole spike protein, with dominant responses in regions 160-218 and 743-854. After two AZD1222 doses, spike-specific TCR breadth and depth were significantly higher than at day 0 and than in MenACWY recipients. Conclusions about previously exposed vaccinees are limited because only 5 or 6 AZD1222 recipients were SARS-CoV-2 seropositive at baseline. In the small 56-69-year group, the increase in depth fell short of significance, most likely because of low power. Reportedly, close to half of the unique spike-specific TCRs recognized epitopes lying outside the regions that are mutated in the B.1.351 and B.1.1.7 variants.

The CDR3 regions of human TCRbeta chains were analyzed by immunosequencing. On the authors' methods: Repertoire TCRs were matched against a reference library of SARS-CoV-2-specific TCRs generated with the MIRA antigen-specificity platform. Breadth was defined as the fraction of unique TCRs that were SARS-CoV-2-associated. Depth was defined as the fraction of total T cells that were SARS-CoV-2-associated. Using the MIRA data, each spike-specific TCR was mapped to the spike region that the TCR reacts to and placed in a CD4 or CD8 class. Log10-transformed breadth and depth values were compared by one-way ANOVA with Sidak's multiple comparisons tests. Entries here come from immuneACCESS through TCRdb and include only in-frame sequences with V and J called. Some clones fail to appear in such tables; in the studies checked, an unresolved V gene covers under half of the shortfall, and the cause of the remainder is unknown. That table gives V, J and clone size, and the DNA gave D and trimming. In all, the sample holds a few hundred thousand clones, and approximately 93% of those were seen once. Less than 0.6% of the sample lies in the top ten.

CDR1 and CDR2 were assigned from the germline V gene as ENHRY and SYGVKD. Cut back by 3 bases and 2 bases, the V and J ends lie 21 bases apart. Including the terminal cysteine and phenylalanine, the CDR3 comprises 18 residues. Of the read, only the CDR3 DNA is kept; its 54 bases are in frame from base 1. The specimen comprised peripheral blood, sampled on day 0 of AZD1222 vaccination. The rearranged segments are TRBV10-3 and TRBJ2-3; no D gene is confidently identified. The TCR was taken from an adult in good health. The DNA reads TGTGCCATCAGTGACAACCACGTCGAACCGGATAACACAGATACGCAGTATTTT. Translated, it gives CAISDNHVEPDNTDTQYF.